The present TCR beta chain was sequenced within a study of cytomegalovirus exposure and HLA in healthy donors. Findings and caveats of the study: Specific recognition of CMV antigens was confirmed in vitro for a few chains (all CMV-associated). The authors enumerated 150 to 200 TCR beta chains as linked to cytomegalovirus.

Separation from the 666-subject first cohort characterized the 120-subject validation cohort, to which the donors belonged. Remarks on this clone: Its target is unknown.

This table comes from immunoSEQ multiplex PCR, and its TCRdb copy is limited to in-frame clones, with some not included. The table lists around 150,000 clones, almost 85% of them singletons. The germline V gene encodes CDR1 SGHTA and CDR2 FQGNSA. The ends were cut back, 5 bases at V and 6 bases at J, with 14 bases in the middle. This CDR3 has 14 residues. Input material: PBMCs. J is TRBJ1-5 and V is TRBV7-2; TRBD1 is a possible D gene (5 bases). The clonotype was recovered from a man aged 25 to 45 in good health and CMV-seropositive. CDR3 residues: CASSPQGGVQPQHF. The CDR3 DNA is TGTGCCAGCAGCCCGCAGGGAGGGGTTCAGCCCCAGCATTTT.